The 29 T cell receptor beta chains presented below share a single source sample, sequenced in a study of tissue T cells after allogeneic stem cell transplantation. Sequenced by immunoSEQ multiplex PCR; TCRdb stores in-frame clones only, minus some. Here the sample spans 700 to 1,000 clones, 45% to 50% being singletons. The sequencing here drew on blood, taken at autopsy. The receptors were gathered from a female patient aged 35-70 years with steroid-refractory graft-versus-host disease after an allogeneic stem cell transplant. Some T cells may originate from the graft donor.

In this sample, this clone turned up a few times. This chain uses TRBV7-2 with TRBJ2-7, with 9 bases identical to TRBD1. The germline CDR1 and CDR2 sequences are SGHTA and FQGNSA. This CDR3 is 15 amino acids long. V dropped 1 base and J dropped 1; count of bases not matched to a gene: 2. DNA of the CDR3: TGTGCCAGCAGCTTAGTGGGGACAGGGTCCTACGAGCAGTACTTC. Its protein is CASSLVGTGSYEQYF.

This clone was detected a few times. V and J are TRBV12-3 or TRBV12-4 and TRBJ2-1; D uncertain. The V end was cut by 2 bases, the J end by 8 bases, with 7 bases between. There are 12 residues in the CDR3. The CDR3 reads CASSLSGDEQFF. The DNA of the CDR3 is TGTGCCAGCAGTTTAAGTGGTGATGAGCAGTTCTTC.

This chain connects TRBV7-9 to TRBJ2-3; 7 positions agree with TRBD2. CDR1 SEHNR and CDR2 FQNEAQ come from the germline V gene (reference sequence). This CDR3 is built from 15 residues. The ends lost 3 bases at V and 2 bases at J; junction bases unmatched: 5. CDR3 bases: TGTGCCAGCAGCTTCACGGGGAGGGTCACAGATACGCAGTATTTT. It codes for CASSFTGRVTDTQYF.

V gene TRBV9 combines with J gene TRBJ1-4; D gene uncertain. V lost 3 bases and J lost 0, with 9 bases in between. Germline V gene sequence: CDR1 SGDLS, CDR2 YYNGEE. The CDR3 has 15 amino acids. Written as DNA, the CDR3 is TGTGCCAGCAGCGCGCAATACGCAACTAATGAAAAACTGTTTTTT. Its protein is CASSAQYATNEKLFF.

The V call is TRBV5-1, the J call TRBJ2-5; D might be TRBD2 (5 bases). Germline V gene data show CDR1 as SGHRS and CDR2 as YFSETQ. This CDR3 has 11 amino acids. The V gene lost 8 bases and the J gene lost 4 bases, with 9 bases spanning the gap. The CDR3 sequence is CASGLAETQYF. DNA for the CDR3: TGCGCCAGTGGACTGGCAGAGACCCAGTACTTC. The whole variable domain, remainder taken from reference TRBV5-1 and TRBJ2-5, is KAGVTQTPRYLIKTRGQQVTLSCSPISGHRSVSWYQQTPGQGLQFLFEYFSETQRNKGNFPGRFSGRQFSNSRSEMNVSTLELGDSALYLCASGLAETQYFGPGTRLLVL.

This clone appeared a few times. This chain connects TRBV5-1 to TRBJ2-2; D remains ambiguous. This CDR3 contains 12 residues. From germline, CDR1 is SGHRS and CDR2 YFSETQ. The V end lost 4 bases, the J end lost 5 bases, and 6 bases lay between the germline ends. This chain's CDR3 is CASSPITGELFF. As DNA, the CDR3 is TGCGCCAGCAGCCCAATTACCGGGGAGCTGTTTTTT.

The rearrangement joins TRBV10-2 to TRBJ2-7; TRBD2 matches 8 bases. The V gene's germline CDR1 is WSHSY and CDR2 SAAADI. The CDR3 totals 14 residues. The V gene end was trimmed by 4 bases and the J gene end by 1 base; junction bases not matched to a gene: 3. In nucleotides, the CDR3 is TGCGCCAGCAGTGGGGGGACTAGATCCTACGAGCAGTACTTC. Protein product: CASSGGTRSYEQYF.

Within the sample, this clone is large. CDR3 bases: TGTGCCAGCACGAGAGGCACCGGGGAGCTGTTTTTT. It is translated as CASTRGTGELFF. The chain employs TRBV2 and TRBJ2-2; D unresolved. From germline, CDR1 is SNHLY and CDR2 FYNNEI. V was pared by 7 bases and J by 4 bases, with 7 bases between. The CDR3 totals 12 residues.

This sequence joins TRBV18 and TRBJ2-5; D is possibly TRBD1 (5 bases). The CDR3 loop spans 15 amino acids. Per the germline V gene, CDR1 is KGHSH and CDR2 is LQKENI. Between the trimmed V and J ends, which lost 7 bases and 5 bases, there was a span of 20 bases. The CDR3 sequence: CASYSIRGAEETQYF. Here the CDR3 DNA reads TGTGCCAGCTATTCAATAAGGGGCGCGGAGGAGACCCAGTACTTC. Together with reference TRBV18 and TRBJ2-5, the CDR3 gives the full variable domain: NAGVMQNPRHLVRRRGQEARLRCSPMKGHSHVYWYRQLPEEGLKFMVYLQKENIIDESGMPKERFSAEFPKEGPSILRIQQVVRGDSAAYFCASYSIRGAEETQYFGPGTRLLVL.

V and J are TRBV5-6 and TRBJ2-1; possibly TRBD2 for D (5 bases). From germline, CDR1 is SGHDT and CDR2 YYEEEE. V shed 10 bases and J shed 3 bases, with 11 bases lying between them. This CDR3 region has 12 residues. In DNA form, the CDR3 reads TGTGCCTCAGGCCGGGGCTACAATGAGCAGTTCTTC. Translation: CASGRGYNEQFF.

This clone was found a few times. The chain links TRBV9 to TRBJ2-3; possibly TRBD2 for D (5 bases). There are 16 residues in the CDR3. V was trimmed by 1 base and J by 4 bases, leaving 16 bases between them. Germline assignment: CDR1 SGDLS and CDR2 YYNGEE. CDR3 in amino acids: CASSVRVGSGADTQYF. DNA of the CDR3: TGTGCCAGCAGCGTAAGAGTGGGGAGTGGGGCAGATACGCAGTATTTT.

This clone was counted between two and nine times. V usage is TRBV5-1 and J usage is TRBJ2-3; 7 bases are shared with TRBD2. The CDR3 spans 13 residues. Looked up from germline, CDR1 is SGHRS and CDR2 is YFSETQ. The V gene end was trimmed by 8 bases and the J gene end by 6 bases; junction bases not matched to a gene: 9. The CDR3 is CASGSGGGDTQYF. The CDR3 coding sequence is TGCGCCAGTGGTTCGGGAGGAGGTGATACGCAGTATTTT.

The chain uses TRBV11-3 and TRBJ2-3; weak D call: TRBD2 (5 bases). Trimming stripped 5 bases from V and 6 bases from J, with 9 bases between. The CDR3 contains 12 residues. Germline V gene lookup returns CDR1 SGHNT and CDR2 YENEEA. CDR3 in amino acids: CASSPGSDTQYF. In nucleotides, the CDR3 is TGTGCCAGCAGCCCGGGATCGGATACGCAGTATTTT. Full variable domain (rest looked up from reference TRBV11-3 and TRBJ2-3): EAGVVQSPRYKIIEKKQPVAFWCNPISGHNTLYWYLQNLGQGPELLIRYENEEAVDDSQLPKDRFSAERLKGVDSTLKIQPAELGDSAVYLCASSPGSDTQYFGPGTRLTVL.

The gene calls are TRBV3-1 (or the pseudogene TRBV3-2) and TRBJ2-7; 8 bases agree with TRBD1. V lost 1 base and J lost 1; bases outside the gene matches: 18. The germline V gene has CDR1 LGHDT and CDR2 YNNKEL (reference sequence). The CDR3 is made up of 20 amino acids. CDR3 sequence reads: CASSQVSPGQVPGHSYEQYF. The CDR3 DNA reads TGTGCCAGCAGCCAAGTTAGCCCGGGACAGGTCCCAGGCCATTCCTACGAGCAGTACTTC.

This clone was observed a single time. The V and J genes are TRBV10-3 and TRBJ2-3; maybe TRBD1 (6 bases). The V gene lost 7 bases and the J gene lost 6 bases, with 14 bases spanning the gap. This CDR3 has 13 residues. Germline lookup yields CDR1 ENHRY and CDR2 SYGVKD. CDR3 residues: CAINSRGTDTQYF. The CDR3 DNA is TGTGCCATCAATTCCAGGGGTACTGATACGCAGTATTTT.

This clone is termed large. This chain connects TRBV10-3 to TRBJ2-7, with 8 bases that match TRBD1. The CDR3 consists of 16 residues. V lost 6 bases to trimming and J lost 3 bases; unmatched junction nucleotides: 13. Germline loops: CDR1 ENHRY, CDR2 SYGVKD. In DNA form, the CDR3 reads TGTGCCATCAGATCCGGGACAGGACGAATAAACTACGAGCAGTACTTC. It is translated as CAIRSGTGRINYEQYF.

This clone is categorized as hyperexpanded. The V gene is TRBV30, the J gene TRBJ2-7; no clear D. Germline V gives CDR1 GTSNPN, CDR2 SVGIG (reference sequence). Deletions cut 0 bases from V and 9 bases from J, with 9 bases between. There are 11 residues in the CDR3. The CDR3 spells CAWSVRFVQYF. CDR3 in DNA: TGTGCCTGGAGTGTACGGTTCGTGCAGTACTTC.

This clone occurred a few times. The rearrangement joins TRBV7-2 to TRBJ2-1, with a tentative D call TRBD2 (6 bases). The V end lost 1 base, the J end lost 8 bases, and 12 bases lay between the germline ends. The germline V gene has CDR1 SGHTA and CDR2 FQGNSA. The CDR3 runs 14 residues. CDR3 sequence: CASSLVGGVDEQFF. The CDR3, as DNA: TGTGCCAGCAGCTTAGTGGGGGGAGTGGATGAGCAGTTCTTC.

V is TRBV30 and J is TRBJ2-1; 8 bases are shared with TRBD2. Trimming removed 4 bases from V and 7 bases from J; junction bases left unmatched: 0. The CDR3 totals 11 residues. Germline CDR1 and CDR2: GTSNPN and SVGIG (reference sequence). The CDR3 loop is CAWTSGNEQFF. The CDR3 nucleotides read TGTGCCTGGACTAGCGGGAATGAGCAGTTCTTC.

DNA of the CDR3: TGTGCCAGCAGAACCGGACCCGGGGAGCTGTTTTTT. Its translation: CASRTGPGELFF. This chain joins TRBV7-9 and TRBJ2-2; no clear D. The germline CDR1 and CDR2 sequences are SEHNR and FQNEAQ (reference sequence). The CDR3 covers 12 residues. The germline V and J ends were trimmed by 6 bases and 6 bases, with 8 bases remaining between them.

The V gene is TRBV11-2, the J gene TRBJ2-7; TRBD2 might be the D (5 bases). Germline loops: CDR1 SGHAT, CDR2 FQNNGV. The CDR3 has 14 amino acids. The V and J ends lost 4 bases and 3 bases respectively, with 13 bases between them. CDR3 sequence (DNA): TGTGCCAGCAGCTCCTGGACTGTCAGCTACGAGCAGTACTTC. This codes for CASSSWTVSYEQYF.

This clone is classed as large. This chain uses TRBV11-3 with TRBJ2-1; D is perhaps TRBD1 or TRBD2 (7 bases each). Germline-derived CDR1 and CDR2 are SGHNT and YENEEA. Trimming removed 3 bases at V and 4 bases at J, with 13 bases between. CDR3 size: 15 residues. Here the CDR3 reads CASSFSGGGYNEQFF. CDR3 nucleotides: TGTGCCAGCAGCTTCTCAGGGGGAGGGTACAATGAGCAGTTCTTC.

The rearrangement links TRBV4-1 to TRBJ2-1, with 13 bases fitting TRBD2. Germline CDR1 is MGHRA and CDR2 is YSYEKL. V lost 4 bases to trimming and J lost 4 bases; unmatched junction nucleotides: 10. The CDR3 consists of 18 residues. CDR3 nucleotide sequence: TGCGCCAGCAGCCGGAGGTTGACGGGACTAGCGGGGTACAATGAGCAGTTCTTC. Protein sequence: CASSRRLTGLAGYNEQFF.

This clone is large (0.1 to 1%). This chain links TRBV2 with TRBJ1-1, with 7 bases aligning to TRBD1. This CDR3 region has 14 residues. Germline-derived CDR1 and CDR2 are SNHLY and FYNNEI. V shed 4 bases, J shed 14 bases, and the junction held 16 bases outside the gene matches. The CDR3 coding sequence is TGTGCCAGCAGTGTTAGGGGGCATGGGCTTCGTGGATTCTTT. Residues: CASSVRGHGLRGFF.

This chain links TRBV5-1 with TRBJ1-2; D ambiguous. Trimming cost V 0 bases and J 8 bases, with 11 bases left between them. CDR3 size: 13 residues. Germline CDR1 reads SGHRS; CDR2 reads YFSETQ. Here the CDR3 reads CASSLGDPFGYTF. Here the CDR3 DNA reads TGCGCCAGCAGCTTGGGGGATCCCTTCGGCTACACCTTC.

The chain is built from TRBV2 and TRBJ1-5; D is ambiguous. Deletions cut 6 bases from V and 1 base from J, with 13 bases between. Germline V gene data show CDR1 as SNHLY and CDR2 as FYNNEI. The CDR3 extends over 15 amino acids. As DNA, the CDR3 is TGTGCCAGCAGCCCCTTAGGGTCGAGCAATCAGCCCCAGCATTTT. This encodes CASSPLGSSNQPQHF.

By share, this clone counts as large (0.1 to 1%). The CDR3 is CASRGGVYEQYF. Here the CDR3 DNA reads TGTGCCAGCAGAGGCGGGGTCTACGAGCAGTACTTC. The chain uses TRBV2 and TRBJ2-7; a possible D gene is TRBD2 (6 bases). Trimming cost V 6 bases and J 3 bases, with 9 bases left between them. Per germline, CDR1 SNHLY and CDR2 FYNNEI. The CDR3 loop spans 12 amino acids. Full variable domain (remainder filled in from reference TRBV2 and TRBJ2-7): EPEVTQTPSHQVTQMGQEVILRCVPISNHLYFYWYRQILGQKVEFLVSFYNNEISEKSEIFDDQFSVERPDGSNFTLKIRSTKLEDSAMYFCASRGGVYEQYFGPGTRLTVT.

By sample fraction, this clone is large. This chain uses TRBV18 with TRBJ2-1; 12 positions match TRBD2. V was clipped by 4 bases and J by 8 bases; unmatched bases: 9. The CDR3 spans 16 residues. Germline assignment: CDR1 KGHSH and CDR2 LQKENI. The DNA of the CDR3 is TGTGCCAGCTCACTCCTCGGACTAGCGGGAAAGGATGAGCAGTTCTTC. Protein: CASSLLGLAGKDEQFF.

DNA of the CDR3: TGCGCCAGCAGCCCCGGGGGGGGCAGGCAGCCCCAGCATTTT. Encoded protein: CASSPGGGRQPQHF. The chain uses TRBV5-1 and TRBJ1-5; weak D call: TRBD1 (6 bases). The CDR3 runs 14 residues. Trimming cost V 4 bases and J 7 bases, with 15 bases left between them. Germline V gene lookup returns CDR1 SGHRS and CDR2 YFSETQ.